These 13 T cell receptor beta chains share one sample of origin, sequenced in a study of blood T cell repertoires in COVID-19. Sequencing was performed with immunoSEQ multiplex PCR; in TCRdb, only in-frame clones are kept and a portion is missing. The sample contains about 140,000 clones, 88% of which appear only once. The sample was peripheral blood. These receptors were collected from a woman aged 45-59 years with acute or convalescent COVID-19.

This clone was seen once. This chain uses TRBV6-5 with TRBJ1-1; 9 bases are shared with TRBD1. V gave up 6 bases and J gave up 5 bases; unmatched junction bases: 10. Per the germline V gene, CDR1 is MNHEY and CDR2 is SVGAGI. This CDR3 contains 15 residues. CDR3 sequence: CASSLQGQGGTEAFF. The DNA of the CDR3 is TGTGCCAGCAGCTTACAGGGACAGGGCGGGACTGAAGCTTTCTTT.

Here the CDR3 reads CASSPFTEAFF. The CDR3 region has the DNA TGTGCCAGCAGCCCCTTTACTGAAGCTTTCTTT. This rearrangement joins TRBV7-9 to TRBJ1-1; no firm D call. Germline assignment: CDR1 SEHNR and CDR2 FQNEAQ (reference sequence). Trimming cost V 5 bases and J 5 bases, with 6 bases left between them. The CDR3 runs 11 residues.

The chain links TRBV11-1 to TRBJ2-7; D may be TRBD1 (5 bases). The CDR3 extends over 13 amino acids. Trimming stripped 4 bases from V and 6 bases from J, with 13 bases between. Germline loops: CDR1 SGHAT, CDR2 FQDESV (reference sequence). This CDR3 reads CASSWDGRGEQYF. As DNA, the CDR3 is TGTGCCAGCAGCTGGGATGGAAGGGGCGAGCAGTACTTC.

In its sample, this clone was seen once. The V and J genes are TRBV6-5 and TRBJ1-2; TRBD1 matches 10 bases. The CDR3 length is 15 residues. Germline CDR1 is MNHEY and CDR2 is SVGAGI. J gave up 4 bases and V 5 bases, and 7 bases lay outside the gene matches. CDR3 DNA sequence: TGTGCCAGCAGTCCACGGACAGGGGGAGTCTATGGCTACACCTTC. Its translation is CASSPRTGGVYGYTF.

The CDR3 loop is CARQGAYTEAFF. CDR3 DNA sequence: TGTGCCAGACAGGGGGCTTATACTGAAGCTTTCTTT. The chain is built from TRBV30 and TRBJ1-1, with TRBD1 matching over 10 bases. With V trimmed by 8 bases and J by 5 bases, 5 bases remained unmatched. The germline gives CDR1 GTSNPN, CDR2 SVGIG (reference sequence). CDR3 length equals 12 residues.

J is TRBJ1-1 and V is TRBV14; 9 positions match TRBD1. The germline CDR1 and CDR2 sequences are SGHDN and FVKESK. Trimming took 2 bases from V and 10 from J; bases not matched to a gene: 8. The CDR3 contains 14 residues. In nucleotides, the CDR3 is TGTGCCAGCAGCCAACTCCGGACAGGGGTCGGAGCTTTCTTT. Translation gives CASSQLRTGVGAFF.

This chain uses TRBV3-1 (or the pseudogene TRBV3-2) with TRBJ1-1; weak D call: TRBD1 (5 bases). The CDR3 has 14 residues. Germline CDR1 reads LGHDT; CDR2 reads YNNKEL (reference sequence). Trimming removed 0 bases at V and 9 bases at J, with 14 bases between. CDR3 nucleotides: TGTGCCAGCAGCCAAGATGGGGGGGTACGGAAAGCTTTCTTT. Its protein is CASSQDGGVRKAFF.

This clone came up a few times. The gene calls are TRBV12-5 and TRBJ1-2, with 9 bases lining up with TRBD1. V lost 1 base, J lost 4 bases, and 4 bases stayed unmatched. This CDR3 spans 15 amino acids. Per the germline V gene, CDR1 is LGHNT and CDR2 is FRNRAP. The DNA of the CDR3 is TGTGCTAGTGGTTTGGGGGACAGGGTTTTCTATGGCTACACCTTC. This encodes CASGLGDRVFYGYTF.

This clone appeared a single time. This CDR3 reads CASSYSDRGGTEAFF. In DNA, the CDR3 is TGTGCCAGCAGTTACTCGGACAGGGGGGGTACTGAAGCTTTCTTT. The chain joins TRBV6-5 to TRBJ1-1, with 10 positions matching TRBD1. The CDR3 loop spans 15 amino acids. The germline V gene has CDR1 MNHEY and CDR2 SVGAGI. V lost 0 bases, J lost 5 bases, and 3 bases stayed unmatched.

This clone showed up just a few times. V gene TRBV6-1 combines with J gene TRBJ2-5; tentatively, D is TRBD2 (5 bases). This CDR3 has 12 residues. The V end lost 3 bases, the J end lost 9 bases, and 11 bases lay between the germline ends. CDR1 is MNHNS and CDR2 is SASEGT in the germline V gene. The CDR3 nucleotides are TGTGCCAGCAGTGAGCAACTCGGGGCCCAGTACTTC. Its translation is CASSEQLGAQYF.

V usage is TRBV13 and J usage is TRBJ2-7, with 7 bases matching TRBD2. The length of the CDR3 is 16 residues. Germline values: CDR1 PRHDT, CDR2 FYEKMQ (reference sequence). V lost 4 bases to trimming and J lost 1 base; unmatched junction nucleotides: 10. CDR3 sequence (DNA): TGTGCCAGCAGCTCGGGAGGTCGGAGGCTGTCCTACGAGCAGTACTTC. Protein: CASSSGGRRLSYEQYF.

The chain joins TRBV5-1 to TRBJ1-1; TRBD1 is a possible D gene (5 bases). The CDR3 loop spans 13 amino acids. Germline CDR1 and CDR2: SGHRS and YFSETQ. Trimming took off 5 bases at V and 1 base at J, with 9 bases between the two ends. CDR3 bases: TGCGCCAGCAGGATGACAGCGAACACTGAAGCTTTCTTT. Translating gives CASRMTANTEAFF.

V gene TRBV5-4 combines with J gene TRBJ2-1, with 9 bases identical to TRBD2. After removal of 1 base from V and 6 bases from J, the junction contained 2 bases not matched to a gene. Germline CDR1 and CDR2: SGHNT and YYREEE (reference sequence). The CDR3 consists of 14 residues. CDR3 coding DNA: TGTGCCAGCAGCTTGAGCGGGAGGAGCAATGAGCAGTTCTTC. Amino acid sequence: CASSLSGRSNEQFF.